The clone carrying this TCR beta chain was picked up one time. Its target is not known. The TCR beta profiling, which covered VDJ combination and CDR3 sequence, was carried out using genomic DNA as the template. Via MiXCR, TCRdb re-called the reads, giving one row per CDR3 protein. In the table there are fewer than 250,000 distinct CDR3 sequences, 40% to 50% of which are singletons. Those patients picked for sequencing had displayed CD8+CD57+ cell expansion on flow cytometry. The sample originates from a study of CD8+CD57+ T cells in acquired aplastic anemia. Overall study results and limits: Found in both controls and patients were almost 30 CD8+ CDR3 sequences.

This CDR3 comprises 19 residues. Per germline, CDR1 ENHRY and CDR2 SYGVKD. V lost 0 bases to trimming and J lost 3 bases, with 22 bases between them. This chain links TRBV10-3 with TRBJ2-3; D assignment may be TRBD1 or TRBD2 (7 bases each). Sequencing used sorted CD4+, CD8+, or CD8+CD57+ T cells (not recorded which) from PBMCs. This receptor was obtained from a human donor with aplastic anemia. The CDR3 region has the DNA TGTGCCATCAGTGAGTCTGAAGCGGGGCCGGGACAGAGAACAGATACGCAGTATTTT. It yields the protein CAISESEAGPGQRTDTQYF.